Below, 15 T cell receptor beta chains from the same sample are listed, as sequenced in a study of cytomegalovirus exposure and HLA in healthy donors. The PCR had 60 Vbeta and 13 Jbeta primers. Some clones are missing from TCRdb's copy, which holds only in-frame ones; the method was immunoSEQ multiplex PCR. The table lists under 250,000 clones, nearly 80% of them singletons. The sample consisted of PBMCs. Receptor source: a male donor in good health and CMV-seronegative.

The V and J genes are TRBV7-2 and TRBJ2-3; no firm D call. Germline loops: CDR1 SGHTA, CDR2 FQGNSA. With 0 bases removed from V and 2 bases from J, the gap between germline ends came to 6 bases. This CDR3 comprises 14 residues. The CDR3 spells CASSLAEATDTQYF. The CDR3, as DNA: TGTGCCAGCAGCTTAGCAGAGGCCACAGATACGCAGTATTTT.

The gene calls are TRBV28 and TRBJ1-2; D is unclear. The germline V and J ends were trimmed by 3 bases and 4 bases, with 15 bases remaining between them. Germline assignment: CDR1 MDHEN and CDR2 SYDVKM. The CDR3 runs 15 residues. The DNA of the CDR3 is TGTGCCAGCAGTTTTCCTTCTGGTCAGGCCTATGGCTACACCTTC. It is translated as CASSFPSGQAYGYTF.

CDR3 loop: CASSSPTSGIPYEQYF. CDR3 bases: TGTGCCAGCAGTTCCCCGACTAGCGGGATACCCTACGAGCAGTACTTC. This chain uses TRBV6-5 with TRBJ2-7; 11 bases align to TRBD2. Per germline, CDR1 MNHEY and CDR2 SVGAGI. The CDR3 is 16 amino acids. V trimming: 4 bases; J trimming: 2 bases; junction bases outside the gene matches: 7.

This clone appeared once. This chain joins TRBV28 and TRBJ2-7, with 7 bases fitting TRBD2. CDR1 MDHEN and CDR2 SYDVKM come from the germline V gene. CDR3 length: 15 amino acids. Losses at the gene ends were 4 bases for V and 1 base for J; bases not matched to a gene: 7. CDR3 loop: CASSWGGGSSYEQYF. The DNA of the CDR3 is TGTGCCAGCAGTTGGGGGGGAGGTTCGTCCTACGAGCAGTACTTC.

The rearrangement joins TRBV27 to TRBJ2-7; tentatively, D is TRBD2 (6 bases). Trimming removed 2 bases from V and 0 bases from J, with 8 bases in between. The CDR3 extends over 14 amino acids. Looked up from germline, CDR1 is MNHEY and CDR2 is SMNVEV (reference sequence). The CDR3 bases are TGTGCCAGCAGTTTACGCGGGATCTCCTACGAGCAGTACTTC. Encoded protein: CASSLRGISYEQYF.

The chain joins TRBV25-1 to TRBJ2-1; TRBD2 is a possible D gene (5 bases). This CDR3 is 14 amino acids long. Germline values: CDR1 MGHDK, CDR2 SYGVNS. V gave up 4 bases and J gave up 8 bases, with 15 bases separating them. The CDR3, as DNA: TGTGCCAGCAGTGGAGTAGCGTTGCCTCATGAGCAGTTCTTC. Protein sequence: CASSGVALPHEQFF.

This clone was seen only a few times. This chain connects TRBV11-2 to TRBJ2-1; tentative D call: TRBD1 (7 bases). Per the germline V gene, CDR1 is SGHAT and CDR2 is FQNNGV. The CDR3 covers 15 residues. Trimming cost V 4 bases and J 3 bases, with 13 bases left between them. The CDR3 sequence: CASSSRQGLYNEQFF. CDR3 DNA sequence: TGTGCCAGCAGCTCGAGACAGGGACTCTACAATGAGCAGTTCTTC.

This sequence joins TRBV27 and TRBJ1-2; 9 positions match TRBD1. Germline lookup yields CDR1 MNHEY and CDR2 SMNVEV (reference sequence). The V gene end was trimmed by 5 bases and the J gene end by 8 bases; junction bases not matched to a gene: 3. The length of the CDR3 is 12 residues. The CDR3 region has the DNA TGTGCCAGCAGTACAGGGGGCCGGGGCTACACCTTC. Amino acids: CASSTGGRGYTF.

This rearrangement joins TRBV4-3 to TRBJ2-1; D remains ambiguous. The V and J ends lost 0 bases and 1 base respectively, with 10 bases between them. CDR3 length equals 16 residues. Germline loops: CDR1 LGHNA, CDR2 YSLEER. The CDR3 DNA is TGCGCCAGCAGCCAAGATACGAGGTTATCCTACAATGAGCAGTTCTTC. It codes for CASSQDTRLSYNEQFF.

CDR3 protein: CASSSSFNTEAFF. CDR3 in DNA: TGTGCCAGCAGCTCTTCCTTTAACACTGAAGCTTTCTTT. The chain recombines TRBV7-2 with TRBJ1-1; D remains unclear. The germline V and J ends were trimmed by 4 bases and 2 bases, with 8 bases remaining between them. This CDR3 has 13 residues. Germline CDR1 SGHTA, CDR2 FQGNSA.

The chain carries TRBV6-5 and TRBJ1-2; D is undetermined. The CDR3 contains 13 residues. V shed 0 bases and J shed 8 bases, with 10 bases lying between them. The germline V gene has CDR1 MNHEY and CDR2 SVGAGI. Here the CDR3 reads CASSYSSPEGYTF. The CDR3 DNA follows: TGTGCCAGCAGTTACTCGAGCCCGGAGGGCTACACCTTC.

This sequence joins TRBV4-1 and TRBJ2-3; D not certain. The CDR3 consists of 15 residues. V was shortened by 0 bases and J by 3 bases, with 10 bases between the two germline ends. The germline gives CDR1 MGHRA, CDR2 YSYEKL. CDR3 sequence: CASSQDPAATDTQYF. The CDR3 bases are TGCGCCAGCAGCCAAGATCCCGCCGCGACAGATACGCAGTATTTT.

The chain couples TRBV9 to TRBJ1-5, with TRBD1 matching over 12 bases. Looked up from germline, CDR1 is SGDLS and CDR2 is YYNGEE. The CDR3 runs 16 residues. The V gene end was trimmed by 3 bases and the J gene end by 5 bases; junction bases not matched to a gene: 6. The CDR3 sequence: CASSDRDRGRDQPQHF. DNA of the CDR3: TGTGCCAGCAGCGACCGGGACAGGGGGCGTGATCAGCCCCAGCATTTT.

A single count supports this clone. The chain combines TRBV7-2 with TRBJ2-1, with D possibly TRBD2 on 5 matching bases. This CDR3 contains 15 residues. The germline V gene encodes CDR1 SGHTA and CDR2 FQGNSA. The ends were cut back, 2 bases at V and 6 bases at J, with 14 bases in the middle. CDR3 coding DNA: TGTGCCAGCAGCTTACAAACTAGAGCCGCCAATGAGCAGTTCTTC. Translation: CASSLQTRAANEQFF.

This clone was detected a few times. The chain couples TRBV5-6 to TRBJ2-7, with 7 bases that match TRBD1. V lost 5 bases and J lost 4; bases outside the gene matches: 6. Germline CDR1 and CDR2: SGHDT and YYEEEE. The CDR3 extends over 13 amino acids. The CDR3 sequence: CASSGSDRYEQYF. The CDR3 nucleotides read TGTGCCAGCAGTGGGTCGGACAGGTACGAGCAGTACTTC. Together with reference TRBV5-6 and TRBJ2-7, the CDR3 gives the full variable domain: DAGVTQSPTHLIKTRGQQVTLRCSPKSGHDTVSWYQQALGQGPQFIFQYYEEEERQRGNFPDRFSGHQFPNYSSELNVNALLLGDSALYLCASSGSDRYEQYFGPGTRLTVT.